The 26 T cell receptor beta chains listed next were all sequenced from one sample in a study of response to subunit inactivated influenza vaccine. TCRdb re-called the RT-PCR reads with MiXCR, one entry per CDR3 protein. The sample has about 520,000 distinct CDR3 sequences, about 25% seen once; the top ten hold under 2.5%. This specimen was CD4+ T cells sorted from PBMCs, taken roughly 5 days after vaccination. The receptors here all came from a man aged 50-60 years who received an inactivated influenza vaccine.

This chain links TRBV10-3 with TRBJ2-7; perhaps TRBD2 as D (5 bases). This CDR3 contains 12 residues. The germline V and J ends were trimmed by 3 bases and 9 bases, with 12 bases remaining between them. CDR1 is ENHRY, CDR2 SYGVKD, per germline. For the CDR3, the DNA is TGTGCCATCAGTGACCGGGGAATGGGGCAGTACTTC. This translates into CAISDRGMGQYF.

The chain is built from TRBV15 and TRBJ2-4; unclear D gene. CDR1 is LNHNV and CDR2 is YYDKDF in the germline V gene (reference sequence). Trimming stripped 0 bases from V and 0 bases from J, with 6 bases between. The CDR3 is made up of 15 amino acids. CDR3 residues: CATSRDQAAKNIQYF. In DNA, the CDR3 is TGTGCCACCAGCAGAGATCAGGCAGCCAAAAACATTCAGTACTTC.

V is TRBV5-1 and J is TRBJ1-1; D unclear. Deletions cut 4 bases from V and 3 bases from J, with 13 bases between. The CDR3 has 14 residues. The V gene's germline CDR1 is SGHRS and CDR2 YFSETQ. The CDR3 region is CASSQNPTDTEAFF. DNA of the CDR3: TGCGCCAGCAGCCAAAACCCCACGGACACTGAAGCTTTCTTT.

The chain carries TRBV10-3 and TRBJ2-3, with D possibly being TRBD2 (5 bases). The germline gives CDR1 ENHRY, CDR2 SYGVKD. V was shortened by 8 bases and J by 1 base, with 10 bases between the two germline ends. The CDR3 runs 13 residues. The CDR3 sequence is CAIASRGTDTQYF. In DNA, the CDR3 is TGTGCCATCGCGTCGAGGGGCACAGATACGCAGTATTTT.

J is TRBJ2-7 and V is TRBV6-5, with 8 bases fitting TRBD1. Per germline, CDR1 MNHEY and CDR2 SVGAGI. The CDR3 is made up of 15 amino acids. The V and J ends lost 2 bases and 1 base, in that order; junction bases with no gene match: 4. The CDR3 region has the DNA TGTGCCAGCAGTTACGGACAGGGCCCGTCCTACGAGCAGTACTTC. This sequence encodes CASSYGQGPSYEQYF.

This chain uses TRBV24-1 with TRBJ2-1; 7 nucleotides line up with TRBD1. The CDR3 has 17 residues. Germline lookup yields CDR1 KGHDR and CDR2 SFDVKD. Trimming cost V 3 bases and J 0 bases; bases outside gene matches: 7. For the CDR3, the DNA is TGTGCCACCAGTGATACAGCCCGACAGGGCTCCTACAATGAGCAGTTCTTC. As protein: CATSDTARQGSYNEQFF.

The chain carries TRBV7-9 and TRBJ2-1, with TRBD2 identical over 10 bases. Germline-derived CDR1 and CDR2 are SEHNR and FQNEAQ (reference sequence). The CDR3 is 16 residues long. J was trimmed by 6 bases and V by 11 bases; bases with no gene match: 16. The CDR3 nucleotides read TGTGCCCTCCAACCGAAGAGTGGGACTAGCGTCAATGAGCAGTTCTTC. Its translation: CALQPKSGTSVNEQFF.

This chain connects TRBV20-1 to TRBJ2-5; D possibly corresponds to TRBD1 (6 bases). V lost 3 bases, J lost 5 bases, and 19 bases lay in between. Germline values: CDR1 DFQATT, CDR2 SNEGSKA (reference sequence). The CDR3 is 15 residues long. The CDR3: CSASPAAWQGETQYF. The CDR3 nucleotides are TGCAGTGCTAGCCCGGCGGCGTGGCAGGGGGAGACCCAGTACTTC.

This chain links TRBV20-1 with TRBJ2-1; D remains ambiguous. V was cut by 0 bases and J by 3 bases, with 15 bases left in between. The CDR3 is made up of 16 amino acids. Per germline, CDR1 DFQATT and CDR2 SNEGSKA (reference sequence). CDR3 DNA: TGCAGTGCTAGAGATACTCGGGTTCGGTTCTACAATGAGCAGTTCTTC. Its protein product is CSARDTRVRFYNEQFF.

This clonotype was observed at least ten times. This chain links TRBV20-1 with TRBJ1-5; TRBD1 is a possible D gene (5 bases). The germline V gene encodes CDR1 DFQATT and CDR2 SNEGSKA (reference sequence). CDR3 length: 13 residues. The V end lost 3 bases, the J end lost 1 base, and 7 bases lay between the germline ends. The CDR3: CSASRGSNQPQHF. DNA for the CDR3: TGCAGTGCTAGCCGGGGGAGCAATCAGCCCCAGCATTTT.

CDR3 protein: CASRVRSNQPQHF. CDR3 in DNA: TGTGCCAGTAGAGTTAGAAGCAATCAGCCCCAGCATTTT. This chain joins TRBV19 and TRBJ1-5; D unclear. The V and J ends lost 6 bases and 1 base respectively, with 7 bases between them. The CDR3 totals 13 residues. Germline values: CDR1 LNHDA, CDR2 SQIVND (reference sequence).

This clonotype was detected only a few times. The CDR3 reads CASSQLTQETQYF. The CDR3 DNA follows: TGTGCCAGCAGCCAATTGACTCAAGAGACCCAGTACTTC. This chain connects TRBV3-1 to TRBJ2-5; no reliable D call. The CDR3 has 13 residues. Trimming left V 2 bases short and J 2 bases short, with 6 bases between. CDR1 and CDR2 (germline): LGHDT, YNNKEL (reference sequence).

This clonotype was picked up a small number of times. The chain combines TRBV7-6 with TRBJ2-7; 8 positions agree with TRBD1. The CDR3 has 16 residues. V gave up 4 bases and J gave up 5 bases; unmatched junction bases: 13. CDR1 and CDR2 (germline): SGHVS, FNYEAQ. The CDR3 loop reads CASSSMRDRGSHEQYF. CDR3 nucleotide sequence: TGTGCCAGCAGCTCAATGAGAGACAGGGGATCCCACGAGCAGTACTTC. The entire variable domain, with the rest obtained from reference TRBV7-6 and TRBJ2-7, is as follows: GAGVSQSPRYKVTKRGQDVALRCDPISGHVSLYWYRQALGQGPEFLTYFNYEAQQDKSGLPNDRFSAERPEGSISTLTIQRTEQRDSAMYRCASSSMRDRGSHEQYFGPGTRLTVT.

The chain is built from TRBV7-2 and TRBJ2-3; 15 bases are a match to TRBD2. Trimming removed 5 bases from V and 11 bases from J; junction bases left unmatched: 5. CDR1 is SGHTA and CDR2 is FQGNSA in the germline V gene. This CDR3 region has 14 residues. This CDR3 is CASSEGLAGGGQYF. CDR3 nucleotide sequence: TGTGCCAGCAGCGAGGGACTAGCGGGGGGTGGGCAGTATTTT.

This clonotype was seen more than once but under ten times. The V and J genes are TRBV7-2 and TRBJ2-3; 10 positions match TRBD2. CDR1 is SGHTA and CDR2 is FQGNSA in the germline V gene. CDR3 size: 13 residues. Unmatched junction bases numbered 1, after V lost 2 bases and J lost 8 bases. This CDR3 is CASSLLAGVTQYF. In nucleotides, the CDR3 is TGTGCCAGCAGCTTACTAGCGGGGGTTACGCAGTATTTT.

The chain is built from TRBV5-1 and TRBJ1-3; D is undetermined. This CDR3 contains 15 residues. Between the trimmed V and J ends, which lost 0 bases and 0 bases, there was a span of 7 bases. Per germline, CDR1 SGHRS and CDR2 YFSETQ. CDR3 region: CASSLAGISGNTIYF. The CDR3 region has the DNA TGCGCCAGCAGCTTGGCGGGGATCTCTGGAAACACCATATATTTT.

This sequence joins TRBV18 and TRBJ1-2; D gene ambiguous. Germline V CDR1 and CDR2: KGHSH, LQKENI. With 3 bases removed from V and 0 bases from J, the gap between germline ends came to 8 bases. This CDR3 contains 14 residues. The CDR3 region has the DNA TGTGCCAGCTCACCGAAGGAAACTAACTATGGCTACACCTTC. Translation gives CASSPKETNYGYTF.

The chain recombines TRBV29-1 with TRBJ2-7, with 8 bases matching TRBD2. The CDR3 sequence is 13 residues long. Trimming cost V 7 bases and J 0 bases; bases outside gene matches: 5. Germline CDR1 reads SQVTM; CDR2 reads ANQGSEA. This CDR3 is CSAWTSHSYEQYF. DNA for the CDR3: TGCAGCGCTTGGACTAGCCACTCCTACGAGCAGTACTTC.

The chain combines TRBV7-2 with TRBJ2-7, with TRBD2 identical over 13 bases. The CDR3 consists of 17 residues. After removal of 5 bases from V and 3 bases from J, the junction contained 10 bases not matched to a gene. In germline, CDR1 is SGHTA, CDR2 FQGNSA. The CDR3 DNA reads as TGTGCCAGCAGCGTACTAGCGGGGGGGCCATCTTTCTACGAGCAGTACTTC. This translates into CASSVLAGGPSFYEQYF.

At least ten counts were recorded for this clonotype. The CDR3 nucleotides read TGTGCCACGCCGACGGGGGGTGGGACCCAGTACTTC. This translates into CATPTGGGTQYF. This chain joins TRBV30 and TRBJ2-5, with TRBD2 matching over 7 bases. Germline V CDR1 and CDR2: GTSNPN, SVGIG (reference sequence). The junction had 10 bases not matched to a gene; V was cut back by 8 bases and J by 7 bases. This CDR3 has 12 residues.

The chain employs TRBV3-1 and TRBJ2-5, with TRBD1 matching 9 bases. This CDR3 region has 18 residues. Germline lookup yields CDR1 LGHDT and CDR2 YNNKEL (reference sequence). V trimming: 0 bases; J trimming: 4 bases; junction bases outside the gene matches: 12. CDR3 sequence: CASSQERLGQGYIETQYF. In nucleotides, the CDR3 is TGTGCCAGCAGCCAAGAAAGGCTAGGACAGGGGTATATAGAGACCCAGTACTTC.

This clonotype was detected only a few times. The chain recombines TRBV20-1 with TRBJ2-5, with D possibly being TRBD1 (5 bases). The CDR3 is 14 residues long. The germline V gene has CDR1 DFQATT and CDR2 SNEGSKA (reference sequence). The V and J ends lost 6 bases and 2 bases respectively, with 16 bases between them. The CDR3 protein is CSADPWGKQETQYF. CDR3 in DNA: TGCAGTGCCGACCCGTGGGGCAAACAAGAGACCCAGTACTTC.

This CDR3 reads CASSLTSGSGIYEQYF. In DNA, the CDR3 is TGCGCCAGCAGCTTGACTAGCGGGAGCGGTATCTACGAGCAGTACTTC. V usage is TRBV5-1 and J usage is TRBJ2-7, with TRBD2 matching over 11 bases. Germline V lookup: CDR1 SGHRS, CDR2 YFSETQ. The junction had 6 bases not matched to a gene; V was cut back by 1 base and J by 3 bases. The CDR3 extends over 16 amino acids.

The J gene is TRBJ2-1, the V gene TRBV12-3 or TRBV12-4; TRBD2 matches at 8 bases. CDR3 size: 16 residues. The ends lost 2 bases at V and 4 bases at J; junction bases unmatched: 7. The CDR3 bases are TGTGCCAGCAGTTTAATGGTTAGCGGGACATACAATGAGCAGTTCTTC. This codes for CASSLMVSGTYNEQFF.

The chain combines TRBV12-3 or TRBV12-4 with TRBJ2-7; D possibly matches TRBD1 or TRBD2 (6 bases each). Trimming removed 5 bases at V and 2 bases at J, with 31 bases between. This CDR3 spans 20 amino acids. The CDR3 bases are TGTGCCAGCAGTGGGAACAGGGACCGGGGGACCGAACAGAACCCCTACGAGCAGTACTTC. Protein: CASSGNRDRGTEQNPYEQYF.

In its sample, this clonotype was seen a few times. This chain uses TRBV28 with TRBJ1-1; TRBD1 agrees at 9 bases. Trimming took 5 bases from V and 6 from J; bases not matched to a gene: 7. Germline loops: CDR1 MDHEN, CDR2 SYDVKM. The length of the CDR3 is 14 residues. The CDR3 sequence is CASSGTGWKPEAFF. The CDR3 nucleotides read TGTGCCAGCAGTGGGACAGGGTGGAAACCTGAAGCTTTCTTT.